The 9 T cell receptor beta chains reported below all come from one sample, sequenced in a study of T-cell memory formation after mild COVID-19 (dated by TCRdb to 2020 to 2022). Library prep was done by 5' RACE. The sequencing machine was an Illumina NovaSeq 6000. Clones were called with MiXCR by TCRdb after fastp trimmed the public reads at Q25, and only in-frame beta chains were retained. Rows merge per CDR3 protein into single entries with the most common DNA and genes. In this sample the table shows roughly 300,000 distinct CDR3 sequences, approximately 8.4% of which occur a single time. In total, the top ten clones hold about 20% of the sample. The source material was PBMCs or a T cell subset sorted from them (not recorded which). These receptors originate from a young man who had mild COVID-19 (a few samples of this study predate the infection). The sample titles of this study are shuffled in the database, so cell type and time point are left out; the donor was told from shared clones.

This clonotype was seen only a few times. The CDR3 DNA reads as TGCAGCGTTGATTCCGGCGAGGGAAACACCGGGGAGCTGTTTTTT. Amino acid sequence: CSVDSGEGNTGELFF. The chain has TRBV29-1 and TRBJ2-2; tentative D call: TRBD2 (5 bases). Trimming pared 3 bases from V and 2 bases from J, leaving 13 bases between. This CDR3 has 15 amino acids. Germline CDR1 SQVTM, CDR2 ANQGSEA.

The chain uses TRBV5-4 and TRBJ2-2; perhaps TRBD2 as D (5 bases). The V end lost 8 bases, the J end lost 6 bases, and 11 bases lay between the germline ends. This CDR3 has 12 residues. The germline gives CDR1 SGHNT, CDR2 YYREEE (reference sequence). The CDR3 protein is CASFDGAGELFF. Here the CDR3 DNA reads TGTGCCAGTTTCGACGGGGCCGGGGAGCTGTTTTTT.

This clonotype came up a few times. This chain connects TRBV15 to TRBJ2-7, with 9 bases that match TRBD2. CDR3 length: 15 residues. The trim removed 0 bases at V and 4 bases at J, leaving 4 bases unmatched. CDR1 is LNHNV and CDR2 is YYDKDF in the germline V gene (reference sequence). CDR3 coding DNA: TGTGCCACCAGCAGAGACCCTAGCGGGGTGTACGAGCAGTACTTC. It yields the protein CATSRDPSGVYEQYF.

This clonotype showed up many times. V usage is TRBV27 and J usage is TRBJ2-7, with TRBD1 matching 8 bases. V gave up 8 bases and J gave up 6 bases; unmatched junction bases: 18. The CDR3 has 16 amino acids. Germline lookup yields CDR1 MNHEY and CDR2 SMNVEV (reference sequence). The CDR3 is CASLREPGQEPSEQYV. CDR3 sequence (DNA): TGTGCCAGCCTGAGAGAACCGGGACAGGAGCCCTCCGAGCAGTACGTC.

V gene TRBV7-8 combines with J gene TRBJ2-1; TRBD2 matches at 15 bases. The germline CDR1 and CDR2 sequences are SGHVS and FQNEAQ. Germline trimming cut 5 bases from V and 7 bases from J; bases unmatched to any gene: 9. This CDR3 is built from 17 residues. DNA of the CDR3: TGTGCCAGCAGCGACCATTGGACTAGCGGGGGGGCGAATGAGCAGTTCTTC. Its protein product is CASSDHWTSGGANEQFF.

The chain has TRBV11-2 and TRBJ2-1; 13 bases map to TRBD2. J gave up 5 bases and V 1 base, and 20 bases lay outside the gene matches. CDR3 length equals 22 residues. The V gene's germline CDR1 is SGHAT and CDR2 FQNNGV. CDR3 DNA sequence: TGTGCCAGCAGCTTAGGATGGGGAAGGACTAGCGGGGGCCGTCTGGGGGACAATGAGCAGTTCTTC. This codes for CASSLGWGRTSGGRLGDNEQFF.

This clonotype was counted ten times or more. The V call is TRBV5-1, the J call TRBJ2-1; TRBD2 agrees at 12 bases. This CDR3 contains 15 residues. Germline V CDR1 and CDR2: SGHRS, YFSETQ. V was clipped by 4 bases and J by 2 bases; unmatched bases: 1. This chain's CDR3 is CASSPSGGAYNEQFF. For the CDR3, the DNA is TGCGCCAGCAGCCCTAGCGGGGGGGCCTACAATGAGCAGTTCTTC.

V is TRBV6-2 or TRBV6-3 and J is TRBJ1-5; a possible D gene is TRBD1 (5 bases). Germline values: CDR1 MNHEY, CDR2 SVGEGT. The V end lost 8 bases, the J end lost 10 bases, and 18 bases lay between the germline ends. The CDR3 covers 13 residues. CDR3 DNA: TGTGCCAGCGGCCTCCAAGGGCAGGGACCCCAGCATTTT. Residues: CASGLQGQGPQHF.

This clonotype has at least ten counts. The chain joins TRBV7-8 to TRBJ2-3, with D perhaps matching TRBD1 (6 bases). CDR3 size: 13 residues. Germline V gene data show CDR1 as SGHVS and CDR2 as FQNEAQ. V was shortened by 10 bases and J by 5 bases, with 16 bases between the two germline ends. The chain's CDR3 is CATGDGARDTQYF. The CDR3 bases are TGTGCCACAGGGGACGGAGCAAGAGATACGCAGTATTTT.